This TCR beta chain stems from a study of monozygotic twins with inflammatory bowel disease. On this clonotype itself: The antigen remains unidentified.

The CDR3 loop spans 17 amino acids. Per germline, CDR1 SGHNT and CDR2 YYREEE (reference sequence). With around 15 and 9 cycles respectively, two nested PCRs were carried out on TCRalpha and TCRbeta cDNA. For each CDR3 protein, TCRdb gives one entry from its re-call of the 5' RACE reads, without DNA. Its table lists approximately 380,000 distinct CDR3 sequences. Points from the study as a whole: Among IBD patients, TCRbeta diversity (inverse Simpson) was lower than in healthy co-twins.

RNA in its total form was extracted from whole blood, and T cells were not sorted. Sequencing input: blood. The clonotype was recovered from a human donor with ulcerative colitis or Crohn's disease, or a healthy co-twin of an affected twin (not recorded which). This chain uses TRBV5-4 with TRBJ2-2; without DNA, the TCRdb call of TRBD1 cannot be checked. This CDR3 reads CASSTGQGASRFGELFF.